The clone carrying this TCR beta chain was observed a few times. At least 7 million PBMCs were isolated per sample. Sample-barcoded 5' priming and a J-beta primer mix drove a second PCR of roughly 6 to 12 cycles. TCRdb redid the calling of the 5' RACE reads with MiXCR, one entry per CDR3 protein. Seen here are hundreds of thousands of distinct CDR3 sequences, around 42% observed once, and the top ten hold 15% to 25%. This specimen belongs to a study of blood T cells in healthy people across ages. The overall study: Per two T cells, about one barcoded beta molecule was captured through template switching.

The sequencing input was blood. This TCR derives from a man aged 55 to 70 in good health.

The CDR3 bases are TGTGCCAGCAGCCAATCCCTCAGGATGTACGAGCAGTACTTC. Protein product: CASSQSLRMYEQYF. The genes are TRBV3-1 and TRBJ2-7; D ambiguous. With 2 bases removed from V and 4 bases from J, the gap between germline ends came to 12 bases. The CDR3 length is 14 residues. CDR1 is LGHDT and CDR2 is YNNKEL in the germline V gene (reference sequence).